This TCR beta chain was recorded in a study of T cells in Graves' hyperthyroidism and ophthalmopathy. This CDR3 is 16 amino acids long. CDR1 SGHAT and CDR2 FQNNGV come from the germline V gene. V lost 5 bases, J lost 4 bases, and 9 bases stayed unmatched. RNA transcripts were the template for amplifying TCR beta CDR3 regions. TCR CDR3 regions were first amplified by RT-PCR with HTBI primers. TCRdb passed the multiplex PCR reads through MiXCR, listing each CDR3 protein once. The sample yields 95,000 to 110,000 distinct CDR3 sequences, 16% seen once. The chain has TRBV11-2 and TRBJ2-1; 9 bases match TRBD2. The source of this sequence is a woman between 50 and 59 years old with Graves' hyperthyroidism. Sequenced input: blood. In DNA, the CDR3 is TGTGCCAGCAGCGCGCCATCGGGACTAGCATACAATGAGCAGTTCTTC. It codes for CASSAPSGLAYNEQFF.